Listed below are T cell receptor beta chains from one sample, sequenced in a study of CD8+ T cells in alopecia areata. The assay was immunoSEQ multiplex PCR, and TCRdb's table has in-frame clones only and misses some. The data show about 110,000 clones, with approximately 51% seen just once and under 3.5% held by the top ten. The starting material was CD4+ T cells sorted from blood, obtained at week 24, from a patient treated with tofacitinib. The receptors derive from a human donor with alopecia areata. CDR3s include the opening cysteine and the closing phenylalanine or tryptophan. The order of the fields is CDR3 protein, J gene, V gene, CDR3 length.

CDR3: CASSLVGQGIGEQYF
J: TRBJ2-7
V: TRBV7-2
length: 15

CDR3: CAWDSVGYTF
J: TRBJ1-2
V: TRBV30
length: 10

CDR3: CASSAGTSGATDTQYF
J: TRBJ2-3
V: TRBV2
length: 16

CDR3: CASSRGQGQYNEQFF
J: TRBJ2-1
V: TRBV5-1
length: 15

CDR3: CASSMSSGREAFF
J: TRBJ1-1
V: TRBV6-5
length: 13

CDR3: CASSRHPIMNTEAFF
J: TRBJ1-1
V: TRBV28
length: 15

CDR3: CASSSRRGNNSPLHF
J: TRBJ1-6
V: TRBV11-1
length: 15

CDR3: CAAWEQGRTGELFF
J: TRBJ2-2
V: TRBV6-1
length: 14

CDR3: CASSLMRETQYF
J: TRBJ2-5
V: TRBV7-2
length: 12

CDR3: CASTSGWAGAYEQYF
J: TRBJ2-7
V: TRBV7-2
length: 15

CDR3: CASSSLGMNTEAFF
J: TRBJ1-1
V: TRBV5-4
length: 14

CDR3: CRAVDSSNTEAFF
J: TRBJ1-1
V: TRBV29-1
length: 13

CDR3: CASIDRLNTEAFF
J: TRBJ1-1
V: TRBV6-5
length: 13

CDR3: CASSPPLGETQYF
J: TRBJ2-5
V: TRBV7-2
length: 13

CDR3: CASSTTQGYEQYF
J: TRBJ2-7
V: TRBV6-5
length: 13

CDR3: CASSSQTLAGGTPQQYF
J: TRBJ2-7
V: TRBV5-1
length: 17

CDR3: CASSPRTGGDSGANVLTF
J: TRBJ2-6
V: TRBV13
length: 18

CDR3: CSVVKGANYGYTF
J: TRBJ1-2
V: TRBV29-1
length: 13